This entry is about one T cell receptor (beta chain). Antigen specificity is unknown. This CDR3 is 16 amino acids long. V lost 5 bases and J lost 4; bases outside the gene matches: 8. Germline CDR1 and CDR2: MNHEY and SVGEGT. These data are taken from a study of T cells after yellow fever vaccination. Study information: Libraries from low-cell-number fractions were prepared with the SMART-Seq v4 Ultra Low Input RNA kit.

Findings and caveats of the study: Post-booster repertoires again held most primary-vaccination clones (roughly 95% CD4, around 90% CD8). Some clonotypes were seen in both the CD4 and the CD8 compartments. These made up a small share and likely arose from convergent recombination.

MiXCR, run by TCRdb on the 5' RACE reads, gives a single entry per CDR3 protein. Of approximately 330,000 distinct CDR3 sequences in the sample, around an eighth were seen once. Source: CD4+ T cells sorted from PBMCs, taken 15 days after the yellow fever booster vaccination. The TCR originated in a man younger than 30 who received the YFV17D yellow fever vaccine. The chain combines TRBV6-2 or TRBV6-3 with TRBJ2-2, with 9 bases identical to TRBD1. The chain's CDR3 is CASSTTGTGTTGELFF. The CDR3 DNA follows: TGTGCCAGCAGTACAACCGGGACAGGGACCACCGGGGAGCTGTTTTTT.